This is a list of T cell receptor beta chains from one sample in a study of human T cells and chemical hapten exposure. TCRdb re-derived calls from the RACE reads in MiXCR, one entry per CDR3 protein. Of approximately 74,000 distinct CDR3 sequences in the sample, 32% were seen once. The source was whole blood, collected in connection with sensitization to the hapten diphenylcyclopropenone (DPC). These TCRs come from a man in his forties with alopecia areata. Some clones in this sample may be carry-over from other donors' samples. CDR3s include the opening cysteine and the closing phenylalanine or tryptophan. A D gene is named only where the DNA matches it firmly. Expanded clones get a size class; other rows say once, few or many, or leave the size out.

>TRBJ1-6|-|TRBV7-8|-
CASSLGRAANSPLHF
TGTGCCAGCAGCTTAGGACGGGCAGCTAATTCACCCCTCCACTTT
>TRBJ1-5|few|TRBV6-4|-
CASSAGGPDQPQHF
TGTGCCAGCAGTGCGGGAGGGCCCGATCAGCCCCAGCATTTT
>TRBJ2-1|few|TRBV20-1|-
CSASLVVNEQFF
TGCAGTGCTAGCTTGGTAGTGAATGAGCAGTTCTTC
>TRBJ2-3|-|TRBV7-2|-
CASSLVGGGLRNTQYF
TGTGCCAGCAGCTTAGTGGGCGGGGGCCTGAGGAATACGCAGTATTTT
>TRBJ2-1|once|TRBV9|TRBD2
CASSPTSGMGGEQFF
TGTGCCAGCAGCCCGACTAGCGGGATGGGGGGCGAGCAGTTCTTC
>TRBJ2-7|few|TRBV20-1|-
CSAGGAGVFSYEQYF
TGCAGTGCAGGGGGGGCGGGAGTCTTCTCCTACGAGCAGTACTTC
>TRBJ2-1|few|TRBV6-6|-
CASTGTRSYNEQFF
TGTGCCAGCACCGGGACTCGTAGTTACAATGAGCAGTTCTTC
>TRBJ2-3|-|TRBV3-1|TRBD2
CASSHWSSGGTDTQYF
TGTGCCAGCAGCCATTGGTCTAGCGGCGGCACAGATACGCAGTATTTT
>TRBJ2-7|-|TRBV4-1|-
CASSQPGRYEQYF
TGCGCCAGCAGCCAACCAGGTCGCTACGAGCAGTACTTC
>TRBJ2-7|-|TRBV7-9|-
CASSPKADLNYEQYF
TGTGCCAGCTCCCCTAAAGCGGACCTAAATTACGAGCAGTACTTC
>TRBJ2-7|few|TRBV7-2|-
CASSPFRRGTSYEQYF
TGTGCCAGCAGCCCCTTTAGAAGGGGCACCTCCTACGAGCAGTACTTC
>TRBJ2-2|few|TRBV11-2|-
CASSTPVHRPNTGELFF
TGTGCCAGCAGCACTCCAGTACACAGACCGAACACCGGGGAGCTGTTTTTT
>TRBJ2-7|-|TRBV7-2|TRBD2
CASSPGTSGSYEQYF
TGTGCCAGCAGCCCCGGGACTAGCGGTTCCTACGAGCAGTACTTC
>TRBJ2-3|-|TRBV7-6|TRBD2
CASSPETSAIADTQYF
TGTGCCAGCAGCCCAGAGACTAGCGCCATAGCAGATACGCAGTATTTT
>TRBJ1-5|few|TRBV20-1|-
CSARDVSGSQPQHF
TGCAGTGCTAGAGATGTCTCGGGCTCCCAGCCCCAGCATTTT
>TRBJ1-5|-|TRBV20-1|-
CSARAGGLAPQHF
TGCAGTGCTAGAGCGGGGGGTTTGGCGCCCCAGCATTTT
>TRBJ1-5|few|TRBV28|-
CASSLYPQPQHF
TGTGCCAGCAGTTTATACCCTCAGCCCCAGCATTTT
>TRBJ2-2|-|TRBV12-3/TRBV12-4|-
CASSPTNTGELFF
TGTGCCAGCAGCCCCACGAACACCGGGGAGCTGTTTTTT
>TRBJ2-7|-|TRBV20-1|-
CSVRDRRRPGHEQYF
TGCAGTGTTAGAGACCGGCGGAGGCCTGGCCACGAGCAGTACTTC
>TRBJ1-6|-|TRBV12-3/TRBV12-4|TRBD1
CASSTGVHNSPLHF
TGTGCCAGCAGTACAGGGGTCCATAATTCACCCCTCCACTTT
>TRBJ2-1|-|TRBV27|TRBD2
CASRGSGRGYNEQFF
TGTGCCAGCAGAGGAAGCGGGAGGGGTTACAATGAGCAGTTCTTC
>TRBJ1-1|-|TRBV27|TRBD1
CASSSSGTGLNTEAFF
TGTGCCAGCAGTTCCTCCGGGACAGGGTTGAACACTGAAGCTTTCTTT
>TRBJ1-5|few|TRBV27|-
CASSPSFGSNQPQHF
TGTGCCAGCAGTCCGTCGTTCGGAAGCAATCAGCCCCAGCATTTT
>TRBJ2-5|few|TRBV6-6|TRBD2
CASSSGSRKTQYF
TGTGCCAGCAGTAGCGGGAGTAGGAAGACCCAGTACTTC
>TRBJ2-2|few|TRBV7-9|-
CASSLVAYGELFF
TGTGCCAGCAGCTTAGTTGCCTACGGGGAGCTGTTTTTT
>TRBJ2-3|-|TRBV20-1|TRBD1
CSAHPLDRGGTDTQYF
TGCAGTGCTCACCCCTTAGACAGGGGAGGCACAGATACGCAGTATTTT
>TRBJ2-7|-|TRBV28|-
CASSLFKGTEQYF
TGTGCCAGCAGTTTATTCAAGGGGACCGAGCAGTACTTC
>TRBJ2-2|few|TRBV11-2|-
CASSLVAGFGTGELFF
TGTGCCAGCAGCTTAGTGGCGGGATTTGGCACCGGGGAGCTGTTTTTT
>TRBJ1-4|-|TRBV29-1|TRBD1
CSVELRQGGGEKLFF
TGCAGCGTTGAATTAAGACAGGGAGGGGGAGAAAAACTGTTTTTT
>TRBJ2-7|-|TRBV9|-
CASSVDPGVGEQYF
TGTGCCAGCAGCGTAGATCCGGGGGTAGGCGAGCAGTACTTC
>TRBJ1-5|few|TRBV20-1|-
CSAGEGGSNQPQHF
TGCAGTGCTGGGGAGGGGGGTAGCAATCAGCCCCAGCATTTT
>TRBJ1-2|-|TRBV5-5|-
CASSLEGQWSYGYTF
TGTGCCAGCAGCTTGGAAGGACAGTGGAGCTATGGCTACACCTTC
>TRBJ2-7|-|TRBV7-2|TRBD2
CASSLRDLVAGTPPYEQYF
TGTGCCAGCAGCTTAAGGGATTTAGTAGCGGGGACCCCGCCCTACGAGCAGTACTTC
>TRBJ2-1|few|TRBV10-3|TRBD2
CAISEVSGRTLGYEQFF
TGTGCCATCAGTGAGGTTAGCGGGAGGACCCTGGGCTATGAGCAGTTCTTC
>TRBJ2-5|-|TRBV12-3/TRBV12-4|-
CASSLRAKTQYF
TGTGCCAGCAGTTTAAGGGCGAAGACCCAGTACTTC
>TRBJ2-2|-|TRBV9|-
CASSGLIGELFF
TGTGCCAGCAGCGGACTTATCGGGGAGCTGTTTTTT